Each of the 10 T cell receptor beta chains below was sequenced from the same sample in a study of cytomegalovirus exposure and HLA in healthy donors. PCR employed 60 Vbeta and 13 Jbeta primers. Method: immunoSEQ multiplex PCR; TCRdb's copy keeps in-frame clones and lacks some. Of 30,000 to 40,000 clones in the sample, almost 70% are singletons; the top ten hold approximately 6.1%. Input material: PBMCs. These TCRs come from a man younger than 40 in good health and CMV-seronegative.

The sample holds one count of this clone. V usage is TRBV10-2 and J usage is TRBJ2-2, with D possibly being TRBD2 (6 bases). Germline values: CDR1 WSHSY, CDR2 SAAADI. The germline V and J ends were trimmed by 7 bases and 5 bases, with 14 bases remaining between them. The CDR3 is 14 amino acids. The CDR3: CASTTGVRTGELFF. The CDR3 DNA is TGCGCCAGCACCACGGGAGTACGGACCGGGGAGCTGTTTTTT.

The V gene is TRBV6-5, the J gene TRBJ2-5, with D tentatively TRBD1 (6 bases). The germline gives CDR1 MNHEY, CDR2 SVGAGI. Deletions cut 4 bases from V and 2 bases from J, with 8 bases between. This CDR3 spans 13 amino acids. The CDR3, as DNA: TGTGCCAGCAGTTTTGGACAGCAAGAGACCCAGTACTTC. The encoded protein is CASSFGQQETQYF.

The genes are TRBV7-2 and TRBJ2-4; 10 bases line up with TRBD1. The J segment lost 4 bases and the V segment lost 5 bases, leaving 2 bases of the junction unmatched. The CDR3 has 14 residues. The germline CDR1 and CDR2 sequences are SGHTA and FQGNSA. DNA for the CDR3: TGTGCCAGCAGCGGGGGACAGGGGAAAAACATTCAGTACTTC. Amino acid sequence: CASSGGQGKNIQYF.

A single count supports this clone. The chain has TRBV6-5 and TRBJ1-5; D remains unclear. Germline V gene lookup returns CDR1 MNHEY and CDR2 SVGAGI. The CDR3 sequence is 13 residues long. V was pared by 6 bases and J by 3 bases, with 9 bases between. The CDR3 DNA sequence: TGTGCCAGCAGAAAGCGGACCAATCAGCCCCAGCATTTT. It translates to CASRKRTNQPQHF.

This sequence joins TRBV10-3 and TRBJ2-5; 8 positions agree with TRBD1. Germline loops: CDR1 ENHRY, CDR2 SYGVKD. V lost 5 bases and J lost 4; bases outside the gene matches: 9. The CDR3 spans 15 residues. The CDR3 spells CAISPGQGGTETQYF. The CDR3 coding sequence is TGTGCCATCAGTCCCGGACAGGGAGGTACAGAGACCCAGTACTTC.

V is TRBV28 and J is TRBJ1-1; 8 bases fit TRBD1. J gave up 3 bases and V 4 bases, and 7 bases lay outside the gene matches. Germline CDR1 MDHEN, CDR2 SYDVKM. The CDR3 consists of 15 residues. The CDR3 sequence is CASSSYRTGHTEAFF. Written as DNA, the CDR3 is TGTGCCAGCAGTTCGTATCGGACAGGGCACACTGAAGCTTTCTTT.

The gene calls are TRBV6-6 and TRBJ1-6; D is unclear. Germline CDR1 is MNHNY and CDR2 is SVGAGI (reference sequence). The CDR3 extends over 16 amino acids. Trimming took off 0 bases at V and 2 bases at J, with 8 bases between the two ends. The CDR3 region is CASSYSSTAYNSPLHF. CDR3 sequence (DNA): TGTGCCAGCAGTTACTCGTCCACAGCCTATAATTCACCCCTCCACTTT.

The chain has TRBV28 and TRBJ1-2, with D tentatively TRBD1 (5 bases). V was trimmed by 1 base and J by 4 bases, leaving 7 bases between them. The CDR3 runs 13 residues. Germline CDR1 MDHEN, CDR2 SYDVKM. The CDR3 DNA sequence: TGTGCCAGCAGTTTATCAGGGTCCTATGGCTACACCTTC. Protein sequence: CASSLSGSYGYTF.

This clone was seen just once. The CDR3 protein is CSVDNSQETQYF. The CDR3 DNA sequence: TGCAGCGTTGACAACTCGCAAGAGACCCAGTACTTC. The V gene is TRBV29-1, the J gene TRBJ2-5; D uncertain. This CDR3 spans 12 amino acids. Trimming took off 3 bases at V and 2 bases at J, with 7 bases between the two ends. Germline CDR1 and CDR2: SQVTM and ANQGSEA.

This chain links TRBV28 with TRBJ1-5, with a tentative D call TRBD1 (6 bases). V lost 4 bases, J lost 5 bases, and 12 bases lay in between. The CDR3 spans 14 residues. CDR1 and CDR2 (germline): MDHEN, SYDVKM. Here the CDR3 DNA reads TGTGCCAGCAGTTCGGGACAAGGCGATCAGCCCCAGCATTTT. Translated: CASSSGQGDQPQHF.